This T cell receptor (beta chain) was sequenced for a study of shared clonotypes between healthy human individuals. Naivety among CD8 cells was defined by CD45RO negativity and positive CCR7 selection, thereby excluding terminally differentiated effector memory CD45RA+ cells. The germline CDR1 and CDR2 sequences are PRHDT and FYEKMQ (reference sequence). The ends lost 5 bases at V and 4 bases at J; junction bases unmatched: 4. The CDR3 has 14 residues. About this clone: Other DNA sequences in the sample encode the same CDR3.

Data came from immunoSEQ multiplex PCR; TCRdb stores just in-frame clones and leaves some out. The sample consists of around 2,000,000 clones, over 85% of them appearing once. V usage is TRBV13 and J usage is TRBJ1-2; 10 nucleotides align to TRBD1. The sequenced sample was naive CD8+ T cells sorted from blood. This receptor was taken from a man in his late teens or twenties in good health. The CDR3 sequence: CASSPGQGGYGYTF. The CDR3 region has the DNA TGTGCCAGCAGCCCCGGACAGGGGGGCTATGGCTACACCTTC.